The 29 T cell receptor beta chains in this list originate from one sample, sequenced in a study of T cells in tumors after PD-1 blockade. The repertoire was sequenced with immunoSEQ multiplex PCR; TCRdb's copy has only in-frame clones and lacks some. The table has some 2,000 clones, 69% seen once. Specimen: tumor tissue, collected before anti-PD-1 treatment. The receptors were sampled from a human donor with basal cell carcinoma.

On this clone: A junction end diverges from the germline sequence, so it may reflect a read error. CDR3 amino acids: CASSFTGTPALF. The CDR3 DNA reads as TGTGCCAGCAGTTTCACCGGGACTCCGGCCCTCTTC. The chain links TRBV28 to TRBJ1-2; a possible D gene is TRBD1 (5 bases). The CDR3 has 12 residues. The V gene's germline CDR1 is MDHEN and CDR2 SYDVKM.

The genes are TRBV24-1 and TRBJ2-1; tentative D call: TRBD2 (5 bases). This CDR3 region has 9 residues. CDR1 is KGHDR and CDR2 is SFDVKD in the germline V gene. V was cut by 4 bases and J by 15 bases, with 6 bases left in between. CDR3 residues: CATSDLAFF. In DNA form, the CDR3 reads TGTGCCACCAGTGACCTAGCGTTCTTC.

This clone was picked up a small number of times. Other DNA variants within this sample encode the same CDR3. The chain employs TRBV30 and TRBJ2-1, with a weak D call TRBD2 (5 bases). Trimming shortened V by 0 bases and J by 10 bases, and 7 bases separated the two germline ends. CDR3 length: 11 amino acids. Germline V gene lookup returns CDR1 GTSNPN and CDR2 SVGIG (reference sequence). The CDR3 loop reads CAWSVRGEQFF. In nucleotides, the CDR3 is TGTGCCTGGAGTGTACGCGGGGAGCAGTTCTTC.

This clone was observed a single time. The chain has TRBV6-5 and TRBJ2-7; D possibly corresponds to TRBD2 (7 bases). With 7 bases removed from V and 7 bases from J, the gap between germline ends came to 20 bases. The CDR3 contains 14 residues. Germline V gene data show CDR1 as MNHEY and CDR2 as SVGAGI. CDR3 sequence reads: CASTPRGGGGEQYF. CDR3 sequence (DNA): TGTGCCAGCACCCCGCGCGGAGGGGGAGGGGAGCAGTACTTC.

This clone has a handful of counts. The chain employs TRBV5-6 and TRBJ1-3; D is unclear. With 2 bases removed from V and 1 base from J, the gap between germline ends came to 4 bases. The CDR3 length is 13 residues. Germline V gene sequence: CDR1 SGHDT, CDR2 YYEEEE. In nucleotides, the CDR3 is TGTGCCAGCAGCTTTCTATCTGGAAACACCATATATTTT. Translated: CASSFLSGNTIYF.

V usage is TRBV9 and J usage is TRBJ1-4; TRBD1 matches at 7 bases. The CDR3 has 14 residues. Germline CDR1 is SGDLS and CDR2 is YYNGEE. V dropped 4 bases and J dropped 8; count of bases not matched to a gene: 8. The CDR3 DNA is TGTGCCAGCAGCACATCGACAGGGTCCGAAAAACTGTTTTTT. This gives the protein CASSTSTGSEKLFF. Full variable domain (outside the CDR3, taken from reference TRBV9 and TRBJ1-4): DSGVTQTPKHLITATGQRVTLRCSPRSGDLSVYWYQQSLDQGLQFLIQYYNGEERAKGNILERFSAQQFPDLHSELNLSSLELGDSALYFCASSTSTGSEKLFFGSGTQLSVL.

The chain uses TRBV5-1 and TRBJ2-1; maybe TRBD1 (6 bases). Germline-derived CDR1 and CDR2 are SGHRS and YFSETQ. With 6 bases removed from V and 4 bases from J, the gap between germline ends came to 17 bases. This CDR3 spans 15 amino acids. In nucleotides, the CDR3 is TGCGCCAGCACACCCGACGGACAGATATACAATGAGCAGTTCTTC. The encoded protein is CASTPDGQIYNEQFF. Drawing the rest from reference TRBV5-1 and TRBJ2-1, the complete variable domain is KAGVTQTPRYLIKTRGQQVTLSCSPISGHRSVSWYQQTPGQGLQFLFEYFSETQRNKGNFPGRFSGRQFSNSRSEMNVSTLELGDSALYLCASTPDGQIYNEQFFGPGTRLTVL.

This chain uses TRBV18 with TRBJ1-1; D might be TRBD1 (6 bases). The CDR3 spans 19 residues. Germline CDR1 KGHSH, CDR2 LQKENI. Between the trimmed V and J ends, which lost 5 bases and 0 bases, there was a span of 25 bases. The DNA of the CDR3 is TGTGCCAGCTCAGCTAGATCTCGCACAGGGTCGGCCCTGAACACTGAAGCTTTCTTT. This codes for CASSARSRTGSALNTEAFF. Using reference TRBV18 and TRBJ1-1 for the parts outside the CDR3, the full variable domain is NAGVMQNPRHLVRRRGQEARLRCSPMKGHSHVYWYRQLPEEGLKFMVYLQKENIIDESGMPKERFSAEFPKEGPSILRIQQVVRGDSAAYFCASSARSRTGSALNTEAFFGQGTRLTVV.

The DNA of the CDR3 is TGTGCCAGCGGGAGGGGGCAGGAGGAGCAGTACTTC. As protein: CASGRGQEEQYF. V is TRBV11-2 and J is TRBJ2-7; D tentatively fits TRBD1 or TRBD2 (7 bases each). V lost 8 bases and J lost 7, with 15 bases in between. The CDR3 totals 12 residues. The V gene's germline CDR1 is SGHAT and CDR2 FQNNGV. The whole variable domain, remainder taken from reference TRBV11-2 and TRBJ2-7, is EAGVAQSPRYKIIEKRQSVAFWCNPISGHATLYWYQQILGQGPKLLIQFQNNGVVDDSQLPKDRFSAERLKGVDSTLKIQPAKLEDSAVYLCASGRGQEEQYFGPGTRLTVT.

V and J are TRBV5-1 and TRBJ1-5, with 9 bases matching TRBD1. J gave up 5 bases and V 1 base, and 4 bases lay outside the gene matches. The CDR3 loop spans 15 amino acids. The germline gives CDR1 SGHRS, CDR2 YFSETQ. CDR3 DNA: TGCGCCAGCAGCTTGAGGACAGGGGAGGATCAGCCCCAGCATTTT. This gives the protein CASSLRTGEDQPQHF.

CDR3 amino acids: CSVVRGNTEAFF. CDR3 DNA sequence: TGCAGCGTTGTACGAGGGAACACTGAAGCTTTCTTT. The rearrangement joins TRBV29-1 to TRBJ1-1, with D uncertain. Germline-derived CDR1 and CDR2 are SQVTM and ANQGSEA. The CDR3 loop spans 12 amino acids. Deletions cut 4 bases from V and 1 base from J, with 7 bases between.

This rearrangement joins TRBV6-5 to TRBJ2-5; 12 nucleotides align to TRBD2. Germline loops: CDR1 MNHEY, CDR2 SVGAGI. The V and J ends lost 5 bases and 5 bases, in that order; junction bases with no gene match: 6. This CDR3 is built from 15 residues. The CDR3 region has the DNA TGTGCCAGCAGTCTAGGACTAGCGGGATTGGAGACCCAGTACTTC. Translating gives CASSLGLAGLETQYF.

The chain couples TRBV19 to TRBJ2-2; no clear D gene. This CDR3 comprises 14 residues. Germline loops: CDR1 LNHDA, CDR2 SQIVND (reference sequence). V gave up 5 bases and J gave up 4 bases, with 11 bases separating them. The CDR3 is CASSVKASTGELFF. The CDR3 DNA is TGTGCCAGTAGTGTAAAGGCGAGCACCGGGGAGCTGTTTTTT.

This chain joins TRBV28 and TRBJ1-1; tentatively, D is TRBD1 (5 bases). Per germline, CDR1 MDHEN and CDR2 SYDVKM. Trimming removed 6 bases from V and 0 bases from J, with 11 bases in between. The CDR3 runs 14 residues. This CDR3 reads CASRLPGVNTEAFF. For the CDR3, the DNA is TGTGCCAGCAGATTGCCGGGGGTGAACACTGAAGCTTTCTTT.

The chain couples TRBV5-1 to TRBJ2-7; 8 bases agree with TRBD1. J was trimmed by 4 bases and V by 1 base; bases with no gene match: 10. CDR1 and CDR2 from the germline V gene are SGHRS and YFSETQ. The CDR3 totals 16 residues. CDR3 bases: TGCGCCAGCAGCTTGTCTTGGACAGGGATAGGGTACGAGCAGTACTTC. It specifies CASSLSWTGIGYEQYF.

The genes are TRBV9 and TRBJ2-5; D possibly matches TRBD1 or TRBD2 (6 bases each). The CDR3 covers 15 residues. V shed 4 bases and J shed 5 bases, with 18 bases lying between them. In germline, CDR1 is SGDLS, CDR2 YYNGEE. CDR3 sequence: CASSPAGRGHETQYF. The CDR3 DNA follows: TGTGCCAGCAGCCCAGCCGGCCGGGGGCACGAGACCCAGTACTTC.

This clone was seen a single time. The chain joins TRBV30 to TRBJ2-3; D possibly corresponds to TRBD1 (6 bases). Deletions cut 7 bases from V and 11 bases from J, with 19 bases between. Germline CDR1 and CDR2: GTSNPN and SVGIG (reference sequence). The CDR3 has 12 residues. CDR3 in amino acids: CASVQGSHGQYF. CDR3 in DNA: TGTGCCTCCGTCCAGGGGTCTCATGGGCAGTATTTT.

This clone has a single count. The chain employs TRBV20-1 and TRBJ2-7, with 10 bases lining up with TRBD2. V shed 3 bases, J shed 3 bases, and the junction held 5 bases outside the gene matches. Germline V gives CDR1 DFQATT, CDR2 SNEGSKA (reference sequence). The length of the CDR3 is 14 residues. CDR3: CSASKLAGNYEQYF. The CDR3 DNA reads TGCAGTGCTAGTAAACTAGCGGGAAACTACGAGCAGTACTTC.

This clone was picked up a small number of times. This chain uses TRBV12-5 with TRBJ1-3; maybe TRBD1 (5 bases). Germline V lookup: CDR1 LGHNT, CDR2 FRNRAP. The CDR3 is 21 residues long. V was trimmed by 0 bases and J by 4 bases, leaving 28 bases between them. The CDR3 DNA reads TGTGCTAGTGGTTTGGTAGGTGTACGACAGCCCCAAGGAGACGAAGGAAACACCATATATTTT. Translated, it gives CASGLVGVRQPQGDEGNTIYF.

This clone was detected only once. The chain links TRBV6-5 to TRBJ1-3; no reliable D call. The CDR3 sequence is 13 residues long. From germline, CDR1 is MNHEY and CDR2 SVGAGI. V gave up 6 bases and J gave up 8 bases, with 14 bases separating them. CDR3 protein: CASRPAGMDTIYF. The DNA for the CDR3 is TGTGCCAGCAGACCCGCGGGGATGGACACCATATATTTT.

J is TRBJ2-1 and V is TRBV19, with 11 bases lining up with TRBD2. CDR3 length: 17 residues. Germline CDR1 reads LNHDA; CDR2 reads SQIVND (reference sequence). The V and J ends lost 4 bases and 5 bases, in that order; junction bases with no gene match: 10. CDR3 residues: CASSKYSGGARDNEQFF. The DNA of the CDR3 is TGTGCCAGTAGTAAATATAGCGGGGGGGCCCGGGACAATGAGCAGTTCTTC.

As DNA, the CDR3 is TGTGCCAGCAGTGATCCTAGCGGGGGGGCCCAAGATACGCAGTATTTT. This sequence encodes CASSDPSGGAQDTQYF. The chain employs TRBV28 and TRBJ2-3, with 12 nucleotides matching TRBD2. V lost 5 bases and J lost 5; bases outside the gene matches: 8. The CDR3 contains 16 residues. Per germline, CDR1 MDHEN and CDR2 SYDVKM.

This sequence joins TRBV5-1 and TRBJ1-6; possibly TRBD1 for D (5 bases). The V end was cut by 4 bases, the J end by 0 bases, with 17 bases between. CDR3 length: 18 amino acids. The germline V gene has CDR1 SGHRS and CDR2 YFSETQ. For the CDR3, the DNA is TGCGCCAGCAGCACGACCGGGACGTTCAGCTCCTATAATTCACCCCTCCACTTT. The encoded protein is CASSTTGTFSSYNSPLHF.

The chain joins TRBV15 to TRBJ2-7; possibly TRBD2 for D (5 bases). CDR1 is LNHNV and CDR2 is YYDKDF in the germline V gene (reference sequence). Trimming removed 2 bases from V and 5 bases from J, with 19 bases in between. The CDR3 totals 16 residues. CDR3 loop: CATSRIVGRSFNEQYF. The CDR3 nucleotides read TGTGCCACCAGCAGAATCGTGGGGAGATCGTTTAACGAGCAGTACTTC.

The rearrangement links TRBV7-2 to TRBJ1-2; no reliable D call. CDR3 length equals 14 residues. CDR1 and CDR2 (germline): SGHTA, FQGNSA. Between the trimmed V and J ends, which lost 5 bases and 0 bases, there was a span of 10 bases. CDR3 in amino acids: CASSTQHSNYGYTF. CDR3 DNA: TGTGCCAGCAGCACACAGCATTCTAACTATGGCTACACCTTC. The full variable domain, with the rest looked up from reference TRBV7-2 and TRBJ1-2, is GAGVSQSPSNKVTEKGKDVELRCDPISGHTALYWYRQSLGQGLEFLIYFQGNSAPDKSGLPSDRFSAERTGGSVSTLTIQRTQQEDSAVYLCASSTQHSNYGYTFGSGTRLTVV.

This clone counts as large (0.1 to 1%). The CDR3 bases are TGTGCCAGCAGTCACCTGAGCGCGGGGTATGAGCAGTTCTTC. This sequence encodes CASSHLSAGYEQFF. The V call is TRBV13, the J call TRBJ2-1, with D possibly being TRBD2 (6 bases). Germline CDR1 reads PRHDT; CDR2 reads FYEKMQ (reference sequence). This CDR3 region has 14 residues. V was clipped by 6 bases and J by 8 bases, with 17 bases between them.

J is TRBJ2-1 and V is TRBV5-3; TRBD1 aligns across 8 bases. TRBV5-3 is marked as an open reading frame, function uncertain. V dropped 3 bases and J dropped 6; count of bases not matched to a gene: 8. The CDR3 runs 15 residues. The chain's CDR3 is CARSSRDRHTNEQFF. The CDR3, as DNA: TGTGCCAGAAGCTCACGGGACAGGCATACCAATGAGCAGTTCTTC.

The chain is built from TRBV24-1 and TRBJ2-1; 8 bases fit TRBD2. V was pared by 4 bases and J by 4 bases, with 5 bases of the junction left unmatched. CDR1 is KGHDR and CDR2 is SFDVKD in the germline V gene. There are 15 residues in the CDR3. Here the CDR3 DNA reads TGTGCCACCAGTGACCCGGGGGGGCCGTACAATGAGCAGTTCTTC. It is translated as CATSDPGGPYNEQFF.

This clone has more than one count but fewer than ten. J is TRBJ2-1 and V is TRBV28; TRBD2 matches 10 bases. The germline CDR1 and CDR2 sequences are MDHEN and SYDVKM. The CDR3 is 14 amino acids. Trimming took 8 bases from V and 7 from J; bases not matched to a gene: 8. CDR3 sequence reads: CASRSGRGGNEQFF. CDR3 nucleotides: TGTGCCAGCCGAAGCGGGAGGGGAGGGAATGAGCAGTTCTTC.